A selection of T cell receptor beta chains follows, all from one sample in a study of T cells after yellow fever vaccination. TCRdb used MiXCR to reprocess the 5' RACE reads, holding one entry per CDR3 protein. The table shows roughly 190,000 distinct CDR3 sequences, with roughly 11% occurring only once. The sequences come from CD8+ T cells sorted from PBMCs, collected 15 days after the yellow fever booster vaccination. These receptors were taken from a man younger than 35 who received the YFV17D yellow fever vaccine. Both conserved end residues are part of each CDR3. A D gene is named only where the DNA matches it firmly. Expanded clones get a size class; other rows say once, few or many, or leave the size out.

D,J,size,V,DNA,CDR3
-,TRBJ2-1,few,TRBV4-2,TGTGCCAGCAGCCAAGAATCGGGACTGGGTTACAATGAGCAGTTCTTC,CASSQESGLGYNEQFF
-,TRBJ2-1,-,TRBV7-8,TGTGCCAGCAGCTTAGAGGGGGGCGAGCAGTTCTTC,CASSLEGGEQFF
-,TRBJ2-7,few,TRBV18,TGTGCCAGCTCACCCTCACCTGCCTACGAGCAGTACTTC,CASSPSPAYEQYF
-,TRBJ1-2,-,TRBV29-1,TGCAGCGTGGGAACCTTTTCAGGGGACTACACCTTC,CSVGTFSGDYTF
-,TRBJ2-7,few,TRBV15,TGTGCCACCAGCGCCGGGAACAACTACGAGCAGTACTTC,CATSAGNNYEQYF
-,TRBJ2-2,few,TRBV6-5,TGTGCCAGCAGTTTCTATACTAGTTCCGGGGAGCTGTTTTTT,CASSFYTSSGELFF
TRBD2,TRBJ2-1,-,TRBV7-9,TGTGCCAGCAGCCCTAAGGTAGCGGGCTTATACAATGAGCAGTTCTTC,CASSPKVAGLYNEQFF
-,TRBJ2-2,-,TRBV24-1,TGTGCCACCAGTGATTTGACAGAAAACACCGGGGAGCTGTTTTTT,CATSDLTENTGELFF
-,TRBJ2-7,few,TRBV10-3,TGTGCCATCAGTGATCCGGACCATAGCTCCTACGAGCAGTACTTC,CAISDPDHSSYEQYF
-,TRBJ2-3,few,TRBV19,TGTGCCAGTAGTATCGGGGGAACAGATACGCAGTACTTT,CASSIGGTDTQYF
TRBD1,TRBJ2-2,-,TRBV2,TGTGCCAGCAGTGTCGGGCAGGGGGTACCCGGGGAGCTGTTTTTT,CASSVGQGVPGELFF
TRBD2,TRBJ2-3,few,TRBV20-1,TGCAGTGCTAGGTCTAGCGGGGGGGGCCATCGCGCTAGAGATACGCAGTATTTT,CSARSSGGGHRARDTQYF
-,TRBJ1-6,few,TRBV9,TGTGCCAGCAGCCCCGGTGTCCCAAGTTCACCCCTCCACTTT,CASSPGVPSSPLHF
-,TRBJ1-5,-,TRBV27,TGTGCCAGCAGTTGGGCGGGGACGAATCAGCCCCAGCATTTT,CASSWAGTNQPQHF
-,TRBJ1-2,few,TRBV2,TGTGCCAGCAGTTTCGGAGGACGTAATATCTATGGCGGCTACACCTTC,CASSFGGRNIYGGYTF
TRBD2,TRBJ2-7,many,TRBV29-1,TGCAGCGTTGACCTGACCGGGACTACAAACGAGCAGTACTTC,CSVDLTGTTNEQYF
-,TRBJ2-2,few,TRBV4-1,TGCGCCAGCAGCCATAGGGCTACAGGACCCACCGGGGAGCTGTTTTTT,CASSHRATGPTGELFF
-,TRBJ1-1,many,TRBV4-3,TGCGCCAGCACCCCCGGAATTGACGGTAGCAGACAAAACACTGAAGCTTTCTTT,CASTPGIDGSRQNTEAFF
-,TRBJ2-7,few,TRBV12-5,TGTGCTAGTGGGTTGGCAGGGTCCTACGAGCAGTACTTC,CASGLAGSYEQYF
-,TRBJ2-1,few,TRBV14,TGTGCCAGCAGCCAAGATTCCGGGGTCTACAATGAGCAGTTCTTC,CASSQDSGVYNEQFF
-,TRBJ2-1,few,TRBV15,TGTGCCACCAGCAGAGTAGCAGCATACAATGAGCAGTTCTTC,CATSRVAAYNEQFF
-,TRBJ2-3,-,TRBV18,TGTGTTGGAGCGAGCGGCGGGGTCACAGATACGCAGTATTTT,CVGASGGVTDTQYF
-,TRBJ1-2,-,TRBV14,TGTGCCAGCACCCGGGGGGGGGTAGCTAACTATGGCTACACCTTC,CASTRGGVANYGYTF
-,TRBJ2-3,many,TRBV5-5,TGTGCCAGCAGCTTCGCAGATACGCAGTATTTT,CASSFADTQYF
TRBD1,TRBJ2-7,few,TRBV19,TGTGCCAGTAGTAGAAGGACAGGAGAAAACGAGCAGTACTTC,CASSRRTGENEQYF
-,TRBJ1-2,-,TRBV12-3/TRBV12-4,TGTGCCAGCAGTTTAGCGGGCAGGGAGTACGGCTACACCTTC,CASSLAGREYGYTF
TRBD1,TRBJ1-4,few,TRBV7-6,TGTGCCAGCAGCTTAGAGCATTCCGAGGACAGGAGGATGAAAAAACTGTTTTTT,CASSLEHSEDRRMKKLFF
TRBD2,TRBJ2-1,few,TRBV29-1,TGCAGTTCCTCTCATTCGGGGGGCAATGAGCAGTTCTTC,CSSSHSGGNEQFF
-,TRBJ2-3,-,TRBV5-1,TGCGCCAGCAGTGGTAGCACAGATACGCAGTATTTT,CASSGSTDTQYF
-,TRBJ2-1,-,TRBV7-2,TGTGCCAGCAGCTTAGAAGGCCTTCGCGTTAATGAGCAGTTCTTC,CASSLEGLRVNEQFF
-,TRBJ1-4,once,TRBV12-2,TGTGCAAGTCGCTTAGGGACAGGGGTGGTGGCAACTAATGAAAAACTGTTTTTT,CASRLGTGVVATNEKLFF